The clone carrying this TCR beta chain was counted many times. It was with unique molecular identifiers that the TCRbeta library was prepared. TCRdb passed the PCR reads through MiXCR, listing each CDR3 protein once. The data contain some 200,000 distinct CDR3 sequences, 9% to 10% of them singletons. The sample originates from a study of T-cell reconstitution after alpha-beta-depleted transplantation in children. The germline V gene encodes CDR1 SGHRS and CDR2 YFSETQ. This CDR3 spans 13 amino acids. Trimming cost V 4 bases and J 6 bases, with 13 bases left between them. Sequencing used PBMCs from the stem cell graft donor, obtained from the stem cell graft. This chain connects TRBV5-1 to TRBJ1-2; D possibly corresponds to TRBD1 (6 bases). The clonotype was recovered from a human donor who donated a stem cell graft to a child with SCID. This CDR3 reads CASSRGAGDGYTF. CDR3 DNA sequence: TGCGCCAGCAGCCGGGGTGCAGGGGATGGCTACACCTTC.